This T cell receptor beta chain was captured in a study of blood T cells in healthy people across ages. Study summary: Per two T cells, template switching captured roughly one barcoded beta molecule. Study findings and constraints: Those diversity estimates obtained from one million T cells were thought to be underestimates. TCR beta diversity per million T cells fell roughly linearly with age.

The CDR3 has 11 amino acids. Germline CDR1 MGHRA, CDR2 YSYEKL. To note about this clonotype: The antigen remains unidentified.

The second PCR ran about 6 to 12 cycles with a sample-barcoded 5' primer and J-beta primers. Each cDNA was tagged by a template-switch adaptor containing 12 random nucleotides. TCRdb re-derived calls from the 5' RACE reads in MiXCR, one entry per CDR3 protein. The sample lists about 1 million distinct CDR3 sequences; under 55% were seen once. The genes are TRBV4-1 and TRBJ2-4; D is ambiguous. The source of this sequence is an older woman in good health. Input material: blood. CDR3 in DNA: TGCGCTCGTTGGAGCAAAAACATTCAGTACTTC. This sequence encodes CARWSKNIQYF.